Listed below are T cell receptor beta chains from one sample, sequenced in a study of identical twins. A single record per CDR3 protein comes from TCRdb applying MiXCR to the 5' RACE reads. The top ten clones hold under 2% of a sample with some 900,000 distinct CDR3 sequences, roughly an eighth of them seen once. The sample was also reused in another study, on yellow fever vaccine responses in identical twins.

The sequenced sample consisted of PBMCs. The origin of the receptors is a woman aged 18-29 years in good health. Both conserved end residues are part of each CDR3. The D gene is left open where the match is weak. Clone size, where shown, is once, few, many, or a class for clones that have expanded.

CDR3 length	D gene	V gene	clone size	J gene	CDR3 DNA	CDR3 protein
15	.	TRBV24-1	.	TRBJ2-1	TGTGCCACCAGTGATTTCCAGGGCTCCTACAATGAGCAGTTCTTC	CATSDFQGSYNEQFF
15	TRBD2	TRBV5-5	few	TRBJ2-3	TGTGCCAGCAGCCCGAGCGGGACCCAGGGCAATACGCAGTATTTT	CASSPSGTQGNTQYF
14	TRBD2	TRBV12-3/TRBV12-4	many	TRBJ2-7	TGTGCCAGCAGTTTGGCTAGCGGGACCTACGAGCAGTACTTC	CASSLASGTYEQYF
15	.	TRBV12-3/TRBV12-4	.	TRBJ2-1	TGTGCCAGCAGTTTTGGGACGGGAGTTGGCAATGAGCAGTTCTTC	CASSFGTGVGNEQFF
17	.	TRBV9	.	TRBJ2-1	TGTGCCAGCAGCGTAGGGGAGTCTCCCCCTCTATACAATGAGCAGTTCTTC	CASSVGESPPLYNEQFF
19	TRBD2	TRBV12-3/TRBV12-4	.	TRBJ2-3	TGTGCCAGCAGTTTCGGGACTAGCGGGGGGGCCGGAGCGGCAGATACGCAGTATTTT	CASSFGTSGGAGAADTQYF
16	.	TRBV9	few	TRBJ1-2	TGTGCCAGCAGCGTACGGGGCACAGGCAACATGGATGGCTACACCTTC	CASSVRGTGNMDGYTF
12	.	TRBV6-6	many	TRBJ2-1	TGTGCCAGCAGTTACTTGGGTGATGAGCAGTTCTTC	CASSYLGDEQFF
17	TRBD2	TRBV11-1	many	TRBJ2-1	TGTGCCAGCAGCTGGACCTCTTCTGGCGGGGGGGCCAATGAGCAGTTCTTC	CASSWTSSGGGANEQFF
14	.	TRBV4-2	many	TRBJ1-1	TGTGCCAGCAGCCAAGTGCCGGGGAACACTGAAGCTTTCTTT	CASSQVPGNTEAFF
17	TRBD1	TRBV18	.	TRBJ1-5	TGTGCCAGCTCACCCAACCGACAGGGTTATAGCAATCAGCCCCAGCATTTT	CASSPNRQGYSNQPQHF